These 20 T cell receptor beta chains originate from one sample sequenced in a study of Graves' ophthalmopathy and Graves' hyperthyroidism. Amplifying from RNA transcripts, the study obtained TCR beta CDR3 regions. The first round was an RT-PCR with HTBI primers, and the second round was a multiplex PCR. TCRdb processed the multiplex PCR reads anew with MiXCR; each CDR3 protein has one entry. The repertoire holds hundreds of thousands of distinct CDR3 sequences, 35% to 50% seen once, with over 2.5% in the top ten. Sequenced input: peripheral blood. The receptors shown here come from an adult man with Graves' ophthalmopathy.

This clonotype was recorded at least ten times. V usage is TRBV4-3 and J usage is TRBJ1-1; no definite D call. The CDR3 runs to 14 residues. CDR1 is LGHNA, CDR2 YSLEER, per germline. The V end lost 1 base, the J end lost 3 bases, and 9 bases lay between the germline ends. The CDR3 DNA is TGCGCCAGCAGCCAAGTGTACTACGACACTGAAGCTTTCTTT. This encodes CASSQVYYDTEAFF.

The gene calls are TRBV29-1 and TRBJ1-2; 9 bases align to TRBD1. The CDR3 has 12 amino acids. From germline, CDR1 is SQVTM and CDR2 ANQGSEA. Written as DNA, the CDR3 is TGCAGTCCAGGGGACAGGGACTATGGCTACACCTTC. Protein sequence: CSPGDRDYGYTF. The complete variable domain, with remaining parts taken from reference TRBV29-1 and TRBJ1-2, reads SAVISQKPSRDICQRGTSLTIQCQVDSQVTMMFWYRQQPGQSLTLIATANQGSEATYESGFVIDKFPISRPNLTFSTLTVSNMSPEDSSIYLCSPGDRDYGYTFGSGTRLTVV.

The rearrangement uses TRBV10-3 and TRBJ1-3; 8 bases are shared with TRBD1. Germline CDR1 is ENHRY and CDR2 is SYGVKD. J lost 8 bases, V lost 7 bases, and 13 bases had no gene match. The CDR3 sequence is 15 residues long. The DNA of the CDR3 is TGTGCCATCACTCAGGACAGGGAGACTGGCTACACCATATATTTT. Its protein is CAITQDRETGYTIYF.

The V gene is TRBV29-1, the J gene TRBJ2-3, with D perhaps given as TRBD1 or TRBD2 (5 bases each). Trimming cost V 4 bases and J 4 bases, with 6 bases left between them. The CDR3 length is 11 residues. Germline V gives CDR1 SQVTM, CDR2 ANQGSEA. Written as DNA, the CDR3 is TGCAGCGTTGTGGGACCAGATACGCAGTATTTT. Translation: CSVVGPDTQYF.

This clonotype has ten or more counts. The chain has TRBV7-8 and TRBJ2-7; 8 nucleotides align to TRBD1. The junction had 9 bases not matched to a gene; V was cut back by 5 bases and J by 3 bases. CDR1 and CDR2 from the germline V gene are SGHVS and FQNEAQ. This CDR3 is built from 15 residues. CDR3 in amino acids: CASSQTGDASYEQYF. The CDR3, as DNA: TGTGCCAGCAGCCAGACAGGGGATGCCAGCTACGAGCAGTACTTC.

This clonotype was recorded many times. The genes are TRBV25-1 and TRBJ1-1; D is unclear. Germline CDR1 MGHDK, CDR2 SYGVNS. The CDR3 sequence is 12 residues long. V was shortened by 7 bases and J by 4 bases, with 10 bases between the two germline ends. For the CDR3, the DNA is TGTGCCAGCACTATTGGTGTCACTGAAGCTTTCTTT. The encoded protein is CASTIGVTEAFF.

This clonotype showed up just a few times. The chain carries TRBV5-8 and TRBJ1-5; TRBD1 matches 8 bases. The CDR3 consists of 14 residues. The V segment lost 1 base and the J segment 7 bases; nucleotides outside the gene matches: 4. Germline CDR1 SGHTS, CDR2 YDEGEE. The CDR3 loop reads CASSLRQGSQPQHF. The DNA of the CDR3 is TGTGCCAGCAGCTTGAGACAGGGGTCACAGCCCCAGCATTTT. Complete variable domain (other parts from reference TRBV5-8 and TRBJ1-5): EAGVTQSPTHLIKTRGQQATLRCSPISGHTSVYWYQQALGLGLQFLLWYDEGEERNRGNFPPRFSGRQFPNYSSELNVNALELEDSALYLCASSLRQGSQPQHFGDGTRLSIL.

With respect to this clonotype: Just one base apart from a much larger clone, this may be a read error. The V call is TRBV5-6, the J call TRBJ1-6, with D unresolved. The germline V gene encodes CDR1 SGHDT and CDR2 YYEEEE. V shed 0 bases and J shed 7 bases, with 5 bases lying between them. This CDR3 comprises 13 residues. The CDR3 sequence: CASSLELNSPLHF. CDR3 DNA sequence: TGTGCCAGCAGCTTGGAGCTCAATTCACCCCTCCACTTT.

In the case of this clonotype: This CDR3 is missing its conserved last phenylalanine or tryptophan, likely due to a read error. The chain couples TRBV7-8 to TRBJ1-6, with D unresolved. V lost 5 bases and J lost 2, with 13 bases in between. Germline V CDR1 and CDR2: SGHVS, FQNEAQ. This CDR3 is 16 amino acids long. CDR3 bases: TGTGCCAGCAGCCCCCCGGGGTCGACCTATAATTCACCCCTCCACTGT. It specifies CASSPPGSTYNSPLHC.

This clonotype was seen only a few times. The V and J genes are TRBV2 and TRBJ2-2; 7 bases are shared with TRBD1. This CDR3 contains 15 residues. V dropped 10 bases and J dropped 5; count of bases not matched to a gene: 13. Germline CDR1 and CDR2: SNHLY and FYNNEI. The CDR3 sequence is CANEKPGGETGELFF. The CDR3, as DNA: TGTGCCAACGAAAAACCAGGGGGTGAAACCGGGGAGCTGTTTTTT.

The chain carries TRBV7-2 and TRBJ2-2; no definite D call. CDR3 length: 15 residues. V lost 1 base, J lost 3 bases, and 9 bases lay in between. Germline V lookup: CDR1 SGHTA, CDR2 FQGNSA. The chain's CDR3 is CASSLGAGHTGELFF. The CDR3 nucleotides read TGTGCCAGCAGCTTAGGGGCAGGACACACCGGGGAGCTGTTTTTT.

The CDR3: CATRPGTGLNQPQHF. Written as DNA, the CDR3 is TGTGCCACCCGTCCCGGGACAGGGCTTAATCAGCCCCAGCATTTT. The chain carries TRBV24-1 and TRBJ1-5; TRBD1 aligns across 9 bases. The length of the CDR3 is 15 residues. V shed 9 bases, J shed 4 bases, and the junction held 9 bases outside the gene matches. Per germline, CDR1 KGHDR and CDR2 SFDVKD.

This clonotype was observed a handful of times. This chain connects TRBV20-1 to TRBJ1-5; D uncertain. Germline V lookup: CDR1 DFQATT, CDR2 SNEGSKA (reference sequence). The CDR3 consists of 14 residues. With 1 base removed from V and 4 bases from J, the gap between germline ends came to 11 bases. CDR3 protein: CSARVVRGNQPQHF. The CDR3 coding sequence is TGCAGTGCTAGAGTTGTTCGGGGTAATCAGCCCCAGCATTTT.

This clonotype has ten or more counts. V usage is TRBV7-2 and J usage is TRBJ2-2, with a weak D call TRBD2 (5 bases). The V gene's germline CDR1 is SGHTA and CDR2 FQGNSA. Deletions cut 0 bases from V and 6 bases from J, with 14 bases between. The CDR3 is 16 residues long. CDR3 protein: CASSLAVVRGPGELFF. The CDR3 DNA reads TGTGCCAGCAGCTTAGCCGTAGTACGGGGTCCCGGGGAGCTGTTTTTT.

For this clonotype: A read error may be the cause here, since a much bigger clone is one base away. The V and J genes are TRBV19 and TRBJ2-5, with D possibly being TRBD1 or TRBD2 (5 bases each). Per germline, CDR1 LNHDA and CDR2 SQIVND (reference sequence). V was trimmed by 5 bases and J by 7 bases, leaving 20 bases between them. The CDR3 is 15 amino acids. CDR3 DNA sequence: TGTGCCAGTAGTTCCTCCTACACAGGTGGGGGGACCCAGTACTTC. Protein product: CASSSSYTGGGTQYF.

The V call is TRBV29-1, the J call TRBJ2-3; no clear D gene. Trimming removed 3 bases at V and 4 bases at J, with 14 bases between. Germline V CDR1 and CDR2: SQVTM, ANQGSEA. The CDR3 loop spans 14 amino acids. CDR3 sequence reads: CSVEGRSGADTQYF. For the CDR3, the DNA is TGCAGCGTTGAGGGCAGGTCGGGCGCAGATACGCAGTATTTT.

This chain joins TRBV3-1 and TRBJ1-1, with D possibly matching TRBD1 (5 bases). The CDR3 consists of 14 residues. V was pared by 4 bases and J by 4 bases, with 13 bases between. Germline CDR1 and CDR2: LGHDT and YNNKEL (reference sequence). The CDR3 coding sequence is TGTGCCAGCAGCCGGGACTACGGAACCACTGAAGCTTTCTTT. Encoded protein: CASSRDYGTTEAFF.

This clonotype came up many times. V and J are TRBV2 and TRBJ1-5, with D perhaps matching TRBD1 (6 bases). The CDR3 sequence is 16 residues long. The germline gives CDR1 SNHLY, CDR2 FYNNEI. The V and J ends lost 6 bases and 0 bases respectively, with 15 bases between them. CDR3 loop: CASRHPTGSSNQPQHF. The CDR3 DNA is TGTGCCAGCAGACATCCTACAGGGAGTAGCAATCAGCCCCAGCATTTT. The variable domain in full, with the rest retrieved from reference TRBV2 and TRBJ1-5, is EPEVTQTPSHQVTQMGQEVILRCVPISNHLYFYWYRQILGQKVEFLVSFYNNEISEKSEIFDDQFSVERPDGSNFTLKIRSTKLEDSAMYFCASRHPTGSSNQPQHFGDGTRLSIL.

The chain carries TRBV29-1 and TRBJ2-7, with 7 bases that match TRBD2. This CDR3 spans 14 amino acids. CDR1 is SQVTM, CDR2 ANQGSEA, per germline. With V trimmed by 3 bases and J by 4 bases, 9 bases remained unmatched. CDR3 DNA: TGCAGCGTTGAGGGGGGGGGGAGAGGGTACGAGCAGTACTTC. Protein sequence: CSVEGGGRGYEQYF.

As for this clonotype: This could be a read error, since a much larger clone is one nucleotide away. V gene TRBV19 combines with J gene TRBJ1-5; the D is unclear. The CDR3 runs to 15 residues. In germline, CDR1 is LNHDA, CDR2 SQIVND (reference sequence). V was shortened by 5 bases and J by 7 bases, with 18 bases between the two germline ends. The chain's CDR3 is CASSGLPGKGQPQHF. CDR3 sequence (DNA): TGTGCCAGTAGTGGGCTTCCGGGGAAGGGACAGCCCCAGCATTTT.